This T cell receptor beta chain was recovered during a study of CD8 T cells in Susac syndrome. With random hexamers, about 0.5 to 1 ug RNA was reverse transcribed. TCRdb independently ran MiXCR on the immunoSEQ multiplex PCR reads; one entry per CDR3 protein. The top ten hold 0.09% to 0.1% of the sample, which has 150,000 to 200,000 distinct CDR3 sequences, roughly 94% seen once. V shed 4 bases and J shed 3 bases, with 7 bases lying between them. This CDR3 spans 12 amino acids. Germline CDR1 SQVTM, CDR2 ANQGSEA. The sequencing input was CD4+ T cells from PBMCs. This TCR derives from a human donor with multiple sclerosis. This chain joins TRBV29-1 and TRBJ1-5; unclear D gene. The CDR3 region is CSVVVNNQPQHF. For the CDR3, the DNA is TGCAGCGTTGTTGTAAACAATCAGCCCCAGCATTTT.